These 10 T cell receptor beta chains share one sample of origin, sequenced in a study of T cells in Graves' hyperthyroidism and ophthalmopathy. The source material, RNA transcripts, was used to amplify TCR beta CDR3 regions. Carried out on the TCR CDR3, a first-round RT-PCR used the HTBI primer set. TCRdb fed the multiplex PCR reads into MiXCR, producing one record per CDR3 protein. Found here are over 300,000 distinct CDR3 sequences, over 11% of them singletons; the top ten hold roughly 11%. The sequencing sample was made of blood. These receptors all come from an older woman with Graves' hyperthyroidism.

This sequence joins TRBV6-1 and TRBJ1-4, with 7 bases matching TRBD1. Germline CDR1 MNHNS, CDR2 SASEGT. V lost 5 bases, J lost 8 bases, and 2 bases stayed unmatched. The CDR3 covers 12 residues. This CDR3 is CASSRGREKLFF. CDR3 nucleotide sequence: TGTGCCAGCAGTAGGGGGCGAGAAAAACTGTTTTTT.

This clonotype was seen at least ten times. This chain joins TRBV7-2 and TRBJ1-2; 8 bases line up with TRBD1. Per the germline V gene, CDR1 is SGHTA and CDR2 is FQGNSA. The trim removed 3 bases at V and 1 base at J, leaving 1 base unmatched. CDR3 length equals 14 residues. CDR3 region: CASSLDRVNYGYTF. The CDR3 region has the DNA TGTGCCAGCAGCTTGGACAGGGTTAACTATGGCTACACCTTC.

The chain carries TRBV2 and TRBJ2-5; TRBD2 matches 11 bases. The junction had 5 bases not matched to a gene; V was cut back by 7 bases and J by 7 bases. Germline lookup yields CDR1 SNHLY and CDR2 FYNNEI. The CDR3 is 13 amino acids. This chain's CDR3 is CASKGLAETTQYF. Written as DNA, the CDR3 is TGTGCCAGCAAGGGACTAGCGGAAACGACCCAGTACTTC.

The chain recombines TRBV5-1 with TRBJ1-1; 10 bases agree with TRBD1. Germline assignment: CDR1 SGHRS and CDR2 YFSETQ. V shed 4 bases, J shed 4 bases, and the junction held 7 bases outside the gene matches. The CDR3 consists of 15 residues. In DNA form, the CDR3 reads TGCGCCAGCAGCAAAAGGACAGGGGGGTCCACTGAAGCTTTCTTT. It specifies CASSKRTGGSTEAFF.

There are many counts of this clonotype. The CDR3 DNA sequence: TGCGCCAGCAGCCGGGAGGGACAGGCCTACGAGCAGTACTTC. Protein sequence: CASSREGQAYEQYF. V gene TRBV5-1 combines with J gene TRBJ2-7; D assignment may be TRBD1 or TRBD2 (8 bases each). V was clipped by 4 bases and J by 2 bases, with 13 bases between them. The CDR3 covers 14 residues. Germline CDR1 is SGHRS and CDR2 is YFSETQ.

This clonotype has more than one count but fewer than ten. Written as DNA, the CDR3 is TGTGCCAGTAGTATCGGGACTAGCGGGGCCAAATACGAGCAGTACTTC. It specifies CASSIGTSGAKYEQYF. The chain couples TRBV19 to TRBJ2-7, with TRBD2 matching over 13 bases. The V gene end was trimmed by 3 bases and the J gene end by 4 bases; junction bases not matched to a gene: 6. The CDR3 covers 16 residues. Germline-derived CDR1 and CDR2 are LNHDA and SQIVND (reference sequence).

This rearrangement joins TRBV24-1 to TRBJ2-1; D may match TRBD1 or TRBD2 (5 bases each). CDR3 length: 15 residues. V was cut by 5 bases and J by 7 bases, with 17 bases left in between. Germline lookup yields CDR1 KGHDR and CDR2 SFDVKD. The chain's CDR3 is CATSGLGRVSNEQFF. The CDR3 DNA reads TGTGCCACCAGTGGGCTGGGACGTGTGAGTAATGAGCAGTTCTTC.

At least ten counts were recorded for this clonotype. The gene calls are TRBV4-1 and TRBJ1-2, with 9 bases matching TRBD1. Germline trimming cut 0 bases from V and 8 bases from J; bases unmatched to any gene: 19. Germline lookup yields CDR1 MGHRA and CDR2 YSYEKL. This CDR3 has 19 residues. CDR3 nucleotide sequence: TGCGCCAGCAGCCAAGATGGCCCGCCCTGGACAGGGGTGGGAAGGGGCTACACCTTC. Amino acid sequence: CASSQDGPPWTGVGRGYTF.

This clonotype was observed a few times. The V and J genes are TRBV4-1 and TRBJ1-1; D is undetermined. The germline gives CDR1 MGHRA, CDR2 YSYEKL. The CDR3 loop spans 15 amino acids. Trimming took 4 bases from V and 5 from J, leaving 17 bases between them. The CDR3: CASSLGPRRPTEAFF. The CDR3 DNA follows: TGCGCCAGCAGCCTGGGCCCCAGAAGACCGACTGAAGCTTTCTTT.

This clonotype was seen ten or more times. The chain links TRBV7-2 to TRBJ1-6, with D hard to call. V lost 2 bases and J 7 bases, leaving 3 bases between the germline ends. The CDR3 is 12 amino acids. Germline V CDR1 and CDR2: SGHTA, FQGNSA. The CDR3: CASSLYNSPLHF. DNA for the CDR3: TGTGCCAGCAGCTTATACAATTCACCCCTCCACTTT.